Listed below are T cell receptor beta chains from one sample, sequenced in a study of blood T cells in healthy people across ages. TCRdb called the 5' RACE reads again in MiXCR, with one record for every CDR3 protein. The table records about 1.5 million distinct CDR3 sequences, roughly 43% of them present only once. Input material: blood. The receptors come from a woman under 30 in good health. The CDR3 runs from the conserved cysteine through the conserved F or W. The order of the fields is D gene, clone size, V gene, J gene, CDR3 DNA, CDR3 protein. A D gene is named only where the DNA matches it firmly. The size field is filled for only some rows; it gives once, few, many or a size class.

d_gene: .; abundance: .; v_gene: TRBV25-1; j_gene: TRBJ2-5; CDR3nt: TGTGCCAGCAGTGAATATATCGGGGGGCGAAGAGAGACCCAGTACTTC; CDR3aa: CASSEYIGGRRETQYF
d_gene: TRBD2; abundance: few; v_gene: TRBV20-1; j_gene: TRBJ2-7; CDR3nt: TGCAGTGCTAGTATGTCGGGGGGGTCTCAAACCGAGCAGTACTTC; CDR3aa: CSASMSGGSQTEQYF
d_gene: .; abundance: .; v_gene: TRBV12-3/TRBV12-4; j_gene: TRBJ2-7; CDR3nt: TGTGCCAGCAGTGTTATGGGGGTTGGGGTAACGGACGAGCAGTACTTC; CDR3aa: CASSVMGVGVTDEQYF
d_gene: .; abundance: .; v_gene: TRBV20-1; j_gene: TRBJ2-1; CDR3nt: TGCAGTGCGCCCGACTGGTACAATGAGCAGTTCTTC; CDR3aa: CSAPDWYNEQFF
d_gene: .; abundance: few; v_gene: TRBV20-1; j_gene: TRBJ1-2; CDR3nt: TGCAGTGCCCCAAGATTGGGGGGCTACACCTTC; CDR3aa: CSAPRLGGYTF
d_gene: .; abundance: .; v_gene: TRBV29-1; j_gene: TRBJ1-2; CDR3nt: TGCAGCGTTGAACAGACAGGTTTTGTCCATGGCTACACCTTC; CDR3aa: CSVEQTGFVHGYTF
d_gene: .; abundance: .; v_gene: TRBV2; j_gene: TRBJ1-5; CDR3nt: TGTGCCAGCGAATCAGGGCTTAGCAATCAGCCCCAGCATTTT; CDR3aa: CASESGLSNQPQHF
d_gene: .; abundance: few; v_gene: TRBV20-1; j_gene: TRBJ2-7; CDR3nt: TGCAGTGCTAGACGGAGGGTTAGCTCCTACGAGCAGTACTTC; CDR3aa: CSARRRVSSYEQYF
d_gene: .; abundance: few; v_gene: TRBV27; j_gene: TRBJ2-1; CDR3nt: TGTGCCAGCAGTTTCTCTAGAGGTGAGCAGTTCTTC; CDR3aa: CASSFSRGEQFF
d_gene: .; abundance: few; v_gene: TRBV9; j_gene: TRBJ2-3; CDR3nt: TGTGCCAGCAGAGAGGGACGGACAAGCACAGATACGCAGTATTTT; CDR3aa: CASREGRTSTDTQYF
d_gene: .; abundance: .; v_gene: TRBV27; j_gene: TRBJ2-1; CDR3nt: TGTGCCAGCAGTTCCTTATCGCGGGGAGTAACCTACAATGAGCAGTTCTTC; CDR3aa: CASSSLSRGVTYNEQFF
d_gene: TRBD1; abundance: .; v_gene: TRBV4-1; j_gene: TRBJ1-4; CDR3nt: TGCGCCAGCAGCCAAGGGACAGGGTTAACTAATGAAAAACTGTTTTTT; CDR3aa: CASSQGTGLTNEKLFF
d_gene: .; abundance: few; v_gene: TRBV20-1; j_gene: TRBJ1-1; CDR3nt: TGCAGTGCAAGGGCGGGGGGCAGGAGGAACACTGAAGCTTTCTTT; CDR3aa: CSARAGGRRNTEAFF
d_gene: .; abundance: once; v_gene: TRBV2; j_gene: TRBJ1-4; CDR3nt: TGTGCCAGCAGGTCGGGGGGGTACGAAAAACTGTTTTTT; CDR3aa: CASRSGGYEKLFF
d_gene: .; abundance: .; v_gene: TRBV12-3/TRBV12-4; j_gene: TRBJ2-7; CDR3nt: TGTGCCAGCAGCCCCTGGACAGCCTACAATGAGCAGTACTTC; CDR3aa: CASSPWTAYNEQYF
d_gene: TRBD1; abundance: .; v_gene: TRBV2; j_gene: TRBJ1-1; CDR3nt: TGTGCCAGCAGAAGAATCGTTGACAGGGGCGGCACTGAAGCTTTCTTT; CDR3aa: CASRRIVDRGGTEAFF
d_gene: .; abundance: .; v_gene: TRBV7-2; j_gene: TRBJ2-3; CDR3nt: TGTGCCAGCAGCGTAGACGCTCGCGATACGCAGTATTTT; CDR3aa: CASSVDARDTQYF
d_gene: .; abundance: .; v_gene: TRBV7-2; j_gene: TRBJ2-1; CDR3nt: TGTGCCAGCAGCTTAGAGACAGATCACAATGAGCAGTTCTTC; CDR3aa: CASSLETDHNEQFF
d_gene: TRBD2; abundance: few; v_gene: TRBV4-1; j_gene: TRBJ2-5; CDR3nt: TGCGCCAGCAGCCTGGGACTAGCTGTGAAGACCCAGTACTTC; CDR3aa: CASSLGLAVKTQYF
d_gene: TRBD1; abundance: .; v_gene: TRBV12-3/TRBV12-4; j_gene: TRBJ2-7; CDR3nt: TGTGACAGCAGTTTCCGACAGGGCTACGAGCAGTACTTC; CDR3aa: CDSSFRQGYEQYF
d_gene: TRBD2; abundance: .; v_gene: TRBV4-2; j_gene: TRBJ2-1; CDR3nt: TGTGCCAGCAGCCAAGTCACTAGCGGGGGGGCTTATGAGCAGTTCTTC; CDR3aa: CASSQVTSGGAYEQFF
d_gene: .; abundance: .; v_gene: TRBV20-1; j_gene: TRBJ1-2; CDR3nt: TGCAGTGCTAGAGATCCCATAAGTGGCTACACCTTC; CDR3aa: CSARDPISGYTF
d_gene: .; abundance: .; v_gene: TRBV15; j_gene: TRBJ1-3; CDR3nt: TGTGCCACCAGCAGAGTTCGAAACACCATATATTTT; CDR3aa: CATSRVRNTIYF
d_gene: .; abundance: few; v_gene: TRBV10-3; j_gene: TRBJ1-3; CDR3nt: TGTGCCATCAGACTAGAGCTCTCTGGAAACACCATATATTTT; CDR3aa: CAIRLELSGNTIYF
d_gene: .; abundance: few; v_gene: TRBV28; j_gene: TRBJ2-1; CDR3nt: TGTGCCAGCAAAGGCAGCCACAATGAGCAGTTCTTC; CDR3aa: CASKGSHNEQFF
d_gene: TRBD1; abundance: .; v_gene: TRBV20-1; j_gene: TRBJ1-4; CDR3nt: TGCAGTGCTCGGCGGACAGGGGCTGAAAAACTGTTTTTT; CDR3aa: CSARRTGAEKLFF
d_gene: .; abundance: .; v_gene: TRBV18; j_gene: TRBJ2-5; CDR3nt: TGTGCCAGCTCACCAGCAAGGTCTGGGCAGTACTTC; CDR3aa: CASSPARSGQYF
d_gene: TRBD2; abundance: .; v_gene: TRBV20-1; j_gene: TRBJ2-5; CDR3nt: TGCAGTGCAACCGGACTAGCGAACCAAGAGACCCAGTACTTC; CDR3aa: CSATGLANQETQYF
d_gene: TRBD2; abundance: .; v_gene: TRBV29-1; j_gene: TRBJ2-5; CDR3nt: TGCAGCGTTGGATTCCGACTAGCGGAAAAGACCCAGTACTTC; CDR3aa: CSVGFRLAEKTQYF
d_gene: .; abundance: .; v_gene: TRBV2; j_gene: TRBJ2-3; CDR3nt: TGTGCCAGCAGACTTGTAGATACGCAGTATTTT; CDR3aa: CASRLVDTQYF
d_gene: .; abundance: few; v_gene: TRBV5-8; j_gene: TRBJ2-3; CDR3nt: TGTGCCAGCAGCCCGCGGGCCGTCACAGATACGCAGTATTTT; CDR3aa: CASSPRAVTDTQYF
d_gene: TRBD2; abundance: once; v_gene: TRBV11-2; j_gene: TRBJ2-1; CDR3nt: TGTGCCAGCAGCTCGGCGACTAGCGGGAAATGGAATGAGCAGTTCTTC; CDR3aa: CASSSATSGKWNEQFF
d_gene: .; abundance: many; v_gene: TRBV29-1; j_gene: TRBJ2-5; CDR3nt: TGCAGCGTCCTGGTCAGGGCGGAGGATCCGCAGTACTTC; CDR3aa: CSVLVRAEDPQYF
d_gene: TRBD2; abundance: once; v_gene: TRBV27; j_gene: TRBJ2-7; CDR3nt: TGTGCCAGCAATATGACTAGCGGGGAGTACAATGAGCAGTACTTC; CDR3aa: CASNMTSGEYNEQYF
d_gene: TRBD1; abundance: .; v_gene: TRBV7-2; j_gene: TRBJ1-2; CDR3nt: TGTGCCAGCAGCTTAAGGACAGGGTATAGGGACGCTAACTATGGCTACACCTTC; CDR3aa: CASSLRTGYRDANYGYTF
d_gene: .; abundance: many; v_gene: TRBV5-6; j_gene: TRBJ2-7; CDR3nt: TGTGCCAGCAGCGACCGGGACACCTCCTACGAGCAGTACTTC; CDR3aa: CASSDRDTSYEQYF
d_gene: TRBD1; abundance: few; v_gene: TRBV7-3; j_gene: TRBJ2-6; CDR3nt: TGTGCCAGCAGCCCAGGGGGCTTTAGGGCCAACGTCCTGACTTTC; CDR3aa: CASSPGGFRANVLTF
d_gene: TRBD2; abundance: .; v_gene: TRBV20-1; j_gene: TRBJ2-5; CDR3nt: TGCAGTGTTTCGCCGGGGGGAAACAATGAGCAGTACTTC; CDR3aa: CSVSPGGNNEQYF
d_gene: TRBD2; abundance: once; v_gene: TRBV14; j_gene: TRBJ2-5; CDR3nt: TGTGCCAGCAGCCAAGAGGCTAGCGGGCTTTACCAAGAGACCCAGTACTTC; CDR3aa: CASSQEASGLYQETQYF
d_gene: TRBD1; abundance: .; v_gene: TRBV18; j_gene: TRBJ1-1; CDR3nt: TGTGCCAGCTCACGAGAGACAGGGGATTTGACTGAAGCTTTCTTT; CDR3aa: CASSRETGDLTEAFF
d_gene: .; abundance: .; v_gene: TRBV20-1; j_gene: TRBJ2-2; CDR3nt: TGCAGTGCTAGAGAGGCAGCGGCGAACACCGGGGAGCTGTTTTTT; CDR3aa: CSAREAAANTGELFF
d_gene: .; abundance: few; v_gene: TRBV12-3/TRBV12-4; j_gene: TRBJ2-7; CDR3nt: TGTGCCAGCAGTAAAGGACTATCCCGCTACGAGCAGTACTTC; CDR3aa: CASSKGLSRYEQYF
d_gene: .; abundance: once; v_gene: TRBV6-6; j_gene: TRBJ2-5; CDR3nt: TGCGCCAGCAGTTACTGGGGCCCGGGAGAGACCCAGTACTTC; CDR3aa: CASSYWGPGETQYF
d_gene: .; abundance: few; v_gene: TRBV28; j_gene: TRBJ1-1; CDR3nt: TGTGCCAGCAAACTGGGGGGTGGGACCCGACAGAACACTGAAGCTTTCTTT; CDR3aa: CASKLGGGTRQNTEAFF
d_gene: TRBD1; abundance: .; v_gene: TRBV4-3; j_gene: TRBJ1-4; CDR3nt: TGCGCCAGCAGCCAAGGAGGGACAGGCGGGAATGAAAAACTGTTTTTT; CDR3aa: CASSQGGTGGNEKLFF